The subject of this entry is one T cell receptor beta chain. Its antigen is not known. Assay used: immunoSEQ multiplex PCR; TCRdb lists only in-frame clones, some missing. In the table there are about 1.5 million clones, roughly 98% of which are singletons. This entry belongs to a study of shared clonotypes between healthy human individuals. The junction had 5 bases not matched to a gene; V was cut back by 4 bases and J by 7 bases. The germline V gene encodes CDR1 SGHRS and CDR2 YFSETQ. The CDR3 spans 15 residues. Broader study findings: Non-shared clonotypes had lower generation probabilities than clonotypes shared by all four sorted-subset donors.

The specimen was naive CD4+ T cells sorted from blood. Subset noted: CD45RA+ positively selected. This sequence originates from a young man in good health. V and J are TRBV5-1 and TRBJ2-1; TRBD2 matches 13 bases. The CDR3 spells CASSQGTSGTNEQFF. DNA of the CDR3: TGCGCCAGCAGCCAAGGGACTAGCGGGACTAATGAGCAGTTCTTC. Filled out from reference TRBV5-1 and TRBJ2-1, the complete variable domain reads KAGVTQTPRYLIKTRGQQVTLSCSPISGHRSVSWYQQTPGQGLQFLFEYFSETQRNKGNFPGRFSGRQFSNSRSEMNVSTLELGDSALYLCASSQGTSGTNEQFFGPGTRLTVL.